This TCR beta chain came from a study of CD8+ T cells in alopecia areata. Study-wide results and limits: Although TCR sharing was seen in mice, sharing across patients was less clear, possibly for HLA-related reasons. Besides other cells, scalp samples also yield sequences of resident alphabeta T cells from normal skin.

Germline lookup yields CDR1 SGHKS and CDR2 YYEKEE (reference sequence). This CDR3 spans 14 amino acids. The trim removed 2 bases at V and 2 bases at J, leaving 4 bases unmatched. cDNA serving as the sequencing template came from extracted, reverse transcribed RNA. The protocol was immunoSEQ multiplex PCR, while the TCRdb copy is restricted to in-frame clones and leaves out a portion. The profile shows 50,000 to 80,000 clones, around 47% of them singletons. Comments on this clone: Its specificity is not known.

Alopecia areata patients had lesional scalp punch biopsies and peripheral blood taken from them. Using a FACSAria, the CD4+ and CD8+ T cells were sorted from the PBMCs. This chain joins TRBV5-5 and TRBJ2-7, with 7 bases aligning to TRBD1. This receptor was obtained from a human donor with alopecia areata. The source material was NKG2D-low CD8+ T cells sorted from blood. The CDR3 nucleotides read TGTGCCAGCAGCTTCTCCCAGGGGGCCTACGAGCAGTACTTC. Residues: CASSFSQGAYEQYF. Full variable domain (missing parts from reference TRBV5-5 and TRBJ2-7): DAGVTQSPTHLIKTRGQQVTLRCSPISGHKSVSWYQQVLGQGPQFIFQYYEKEERGRGNFPDRFSARQFPNYSSELNVNALLLGDSALYLCASSFSQGAYEQYFGPGTRLTVT.